The source of this TCR beta chain is a study of T cell responses to AZD1222 COVID-19 vaccine. Trimming took 0 bases from V and 4 from J, leaving 7 bases between them. The CDR3 contains 13 residues. CDR1 and CDR2 from the germline V gene are SGHRS and YFSETQ. Some clones are missing from TCRdb's copy, which holds only in-frame ones; the method was immunoSEQ multiplex PCR. The table has about 75,000 clones, approximately 90% seen once; the top ten hold 9% to 10%. Concerning this clone: What it recognizes is unknown.

Regarding the study as a whole: Two doses of AZD1222 preceded a rise in Spike-specific TCR breadth and depth. Only a handful of AZD1222 recipients, several in all, had baseline seropositivity.

This specimen consisted of peripheral blood, obtained 28 days after the second dose of the MenACWY control vaccine. The sequence was obtained from an adult who received the MenACWY meningococcal vaccine as a control. The genes are TRBV5-1 and TRBJ1-2; the D gene is possibly TRBD1 (5 bases). The CDR3 spells CASSLVGGYGYTF. CDR3 bases: TGCGCCAGCAGCTTGGTCGGGGGCTATGGCTACACCTTC.